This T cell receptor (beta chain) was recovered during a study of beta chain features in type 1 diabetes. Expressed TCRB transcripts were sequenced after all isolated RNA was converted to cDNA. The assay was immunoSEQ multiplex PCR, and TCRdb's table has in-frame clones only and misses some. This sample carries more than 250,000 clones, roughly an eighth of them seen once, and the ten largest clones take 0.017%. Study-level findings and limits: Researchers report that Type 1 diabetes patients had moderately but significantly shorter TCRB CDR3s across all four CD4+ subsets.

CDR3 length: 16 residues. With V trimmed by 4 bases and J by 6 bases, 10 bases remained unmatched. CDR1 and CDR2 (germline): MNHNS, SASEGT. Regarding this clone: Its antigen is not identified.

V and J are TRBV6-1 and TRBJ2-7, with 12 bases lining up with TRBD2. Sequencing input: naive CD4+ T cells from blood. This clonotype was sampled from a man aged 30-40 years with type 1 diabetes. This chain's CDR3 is CASSGLAGVDDFEQYF. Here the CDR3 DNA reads TGTGCCAGCAGTGGACTAGCGGGAGTTGATGACTTCGAGCAGTACTTC.